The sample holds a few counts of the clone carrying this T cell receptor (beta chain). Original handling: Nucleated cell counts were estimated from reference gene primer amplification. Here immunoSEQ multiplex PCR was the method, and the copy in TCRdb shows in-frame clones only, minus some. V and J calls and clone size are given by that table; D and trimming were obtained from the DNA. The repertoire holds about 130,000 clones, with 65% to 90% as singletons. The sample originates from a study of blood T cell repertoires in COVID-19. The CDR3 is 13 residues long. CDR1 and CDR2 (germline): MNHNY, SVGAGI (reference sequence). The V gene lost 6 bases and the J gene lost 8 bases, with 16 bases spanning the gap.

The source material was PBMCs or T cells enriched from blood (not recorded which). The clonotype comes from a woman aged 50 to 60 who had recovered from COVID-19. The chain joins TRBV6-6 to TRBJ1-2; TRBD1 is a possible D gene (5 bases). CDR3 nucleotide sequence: TGTGCCAGCAGGGAGGGGTCGAGGGGCGGCTACACCTTC. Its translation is CASREGSRGGYTF.